A selection of T cell receptor beta chains follows, all from one sample in a study of OX40 agonist ivuxolimab in advanced cancers. The repertoire was sequenced with immunoSEQ multiplex PCR; TCRdb's copy has only in-frame clones and lacks some. The sample has around 41,000 clones, about 89% seen once. Material: CD4+ or CD8+ T cells sorted from blood, obtained in a trial of the OX40 agonist ivuxolimab. The receptors here all came from an adult with an advanced solid tumor such as melanoma, head and neck, liver or kidney cancer. Both conserved end residues are part of each CDR3. Each record gives: V gene, D gene, J gene, clone size, CDR3 DNA, CDR3 protein. D genes are given only for firm matches. Not all rows give a size; the values are once, few, many and, for expanded clones, a class.

v_call: TRBV2
d_call: -
j_call: TRBJ2-3
clone_size: -
cdr3_nt: TGTGCCAGCAGTGAACGGGACATCGGGGGAGATACGCAGTATTTT
cdr3_aa: CASSERDIGGDTQYF

v_call: TRBV6-5
d_call: -
j_call: TRBJ2-1
clone_size: few
cdr3_nt: TGTGCCAGCAACCAACCCGGGGGGCAATTCAATGAGCAGTTCTTC
cdr3_aa: CASNQPGGQFNEQFF

v_call: TRBV7-2
d_call: -
j_call: TRBJ2-7
clone_size: -
cdr3_nt: TGTGCCAGCAGCTTCCTCGGCTCCTACGAGCAGTACTTC
cdr3_aa: CASSFLGSYEQYF

v_call: TRBV5-1
d_call: TRBD1
j_call: TRBJ1-2
clone_size: -
cdr3_nt: TGCGCCAGCAGCCGGGACAGGAGCAACTATGGCTACACCTTC
cdr3_aa: CASSRDRSNYGYTF

v_call: TRBV5-1
d_call: -
j_call: TRBJ1-2
clone_size: -
cdr3_nt: TGCGCCAGCAGCTTGGGAGGGGAATTAAGTAACTATGGCTACACCTTC
cdr3_aa: CASSLGGELSNYGYTF

v_call: TRBV6-5
d_call: -
j_call: TRBJ1-2
clone_size: -
cdr3_nt: TGTGCCAGCACCGACGAAGGGCCGCGTGGCTACACCTTC
cdr3_aa: CASTDEGPRGYTF

v_call: TRBV5-5
d_call: -
j_call: TRBJ2-5
clone_size: -
cdr3_nt: TGTGCCAGCAGCTTGGGCAATATGGAGACCCAGTACTTC
cdr3_aa: CASSLGNMETQYF

v_call: TRBV15
d_call: -
j_call: TRBJ2-3
clone_size: -
cdr3_nt: TGTGCCACCAGCAGTCGGGTCGTCACAGATACGCAGTATTTT
cdr3_aa: CATSSRVVTDTQYF

v_call: TRBV5-5
d_call: TRBD2
j_call: TRBJ2-3
clone_size: -
cdr3_nt: TGTGCCAGCTGCGCCGGGACCCTGGGGAGGGCAGATACGCAGTATTTT
cdr3_aa: CASCAGTLGRADTQYF

v_call: TRBV25-1
d_call: TRBD1
j_call: TRBJ1-3
clone_size: -
cdr3_nt: TGTGCCAGCAGCGAGGACAGGGGGACTGGAAACACCATATATTTT
cdr3_aa: CASSEDRGTGNTIYF

v_call: TRBV5-1
d_call: TRBD2
j_call: TRBJ2-1
clone_size: -
cdr3_nt: TGCGCCAGCAGCGGTGGGAGCGGGGGGGCTGACAATGAGCAGTTCTTC
cdr3_aa: CASSGGSGGADNEQFF

v_call: TRBV6-6
d_call: -
j_call: TRBJ1-2
clone_size: -
cdr3_nt: TGTGCCAGCAGTCAAAAGGTGGGCTCGAACTATGGCTACACCTTC
cdr3_aa: CASSQKVGSNYGYTF

v_call: TRBV5-4
d_call: TRBD2
j_call: TRBJ2-7
clone_size: -
cdr3_nt: TGTGCCAGCAGCCCCTCAGGCGGGGGGGTTGACCACGAGCAGTACTTC
cdr3_aa: CASSPSGGGVDHEQYF

v_call: TRBV29-1
d_call: -
j_call: TRBJ2-3
clone_size: -
cdr3_nt: TGCAGCGTTGCGACAGCTATTAGCACAGATACGCAGTATTTT
cdr3_aa: CSVATAISTDTQYF

v_call: TRBV7-2
d_call: -
j_call: TRBJ1-5
clone_size: -
cdr3_nt: TGTGCCAGCAGTATCTCAGGGGCTTATAGCAATCAGCCCCAGCATTTT
cdr3_aa: CASSISGAYSNQPQHF

v_call: TRBV5-5
d_call: -
j_call: TRBJ2-6
clone_size: -
cdr3_nt: TGTGCCAGCAGCCTCCTATTAACTGGTGGGCCTGGGGCCAACGTCCTGACTTTC
cdr3_aa: CASSLLLTGGPGANVLTF

v_call: TRBV7-9
d_call: -
j_call: TRBJ2-7
clone_size: -
cdr3_nt: TGTGCCAGCACCCAGTGGGCCACCTCCTACGAGCAGTACTTC
cdr3_aa: CASTQWATSYEQYF

v_call: TRBV6-1
d_call: TRBD1
j_call: TRBJ1-4
clone_size: -
cdr3_nt: TGTGCCAGCAGTGAGGAAGACAGGGGGAAACTGTTTTTT
cdr3_aa: CASSEEDRGKLFF

v_call: TRBV7-9
d_call: -
j_call: TRBJ2-3
clone_size: -
cdr3_nt: TGTGCCAGCAGCTTGGTCAGTGGGGGCACAGATACGCAGTATTTT
cdr3_aa: CASSLVSGGTDTQYF

v_call: TRBV7-9
d_call: -
j_call: TRBJ1-2
clone_size: once
cdr3_nt: TGTGCCACCGCGCATTACAGGGTACAGATCTATGGCTACACCTTC
cdr3_aa: CATAHYRVQIYGYTF

v_call: TRBV19
d_call: TRBD1
j_call: TRBJ2-3
clone_size: -
cdr3_nt: TGTGCCAGCCAAAACAGGGGGCTTGCAGATACGCAGTATTTT
cdr3_aa: CASQNRGLADTQYF

v_call: TRBV11-1
d_call: -
j_call: TRBJ1-1
clone_size: -
cdr3_nt: TGTGCCAGCAGCTCGGGTGACAGGTTGAACACTGAAGCTTTCTTT
cdr3_aa: CASSSGDRLNTEAFF

v_call: TRBV10-2
d_call: -
j_call: TRBJ1-2
clone_size: -
cdr3_nt: TGCGCCAGCAGACGCGCCCCAGGGGCGGGCTATGGCTACACCTTC
cdr3_aa: CASRRAPGAGYGYTF

v_call: TRBV5-6
d_call: -
j_call: TRBJ1-3
clone_size: -
cdr3_nt: TGTGCCAGCAGCTTGGTTAGGGGGGCGGTTGGAAACACCATATATTTT
cdr3_aa: CASSLVRGAVGNTIYF

v_call: TRBV6-1
d_call: -
j_call: TRBJ2-7
clone_size: few
cdr3_nt: TGTGCCACCCCGGGACGGAGCTCCTACGAGCAGTACTTC
cdr3_aa: CATPGRSSYEQYF

v_call: TRBV5-1
d_call: TRBD1
j_call: TRBJ2-7
clone_size: once
cdr3_nt: TGCGCCAGCAGCGGCGGACAGGGGGCAATCTACGAGCAGTACTTC
cdr3_aa: CASSGGQGAIYEQYF

v_call: TRBV15
d_call: -
j_call: TRBJ2-7
clone_size: -
cdr3_nt: TGTGCCACCAGCAGGGCGAGCTCCTACGAGCAGTACTTC
cdr3_aa: CATSRASSYEQYF

v_call: TRBV4-3
d_call: TRBD2
j_call: TRBJ2-7
clone_size: -
cdr3_nt: TGCGCCAGCAGCCTTTGGACTAGCGGATACGAGCAGTACTTC
cdr3_aa: CASSLWTSGYEQYF

v_call: TRBV5-1
d_call: TRBD1
j_call: TRBJ2-7
clone_size: -
cdr3_nt: TGCGCCAGCAGCTCTACAGGGGGCTCCTACGAGCAGTACTTC
cdr3_aa: CASSSTGGSYEQYF

v_call: TRBV10-3
d_call: TRBD1
j_call: TRBJ2-5
clone_size: -
cdr3_nt: TGTGCCATCAGTGAGTCGGGGACAGGGCAAGAGACCCAGTACTTC
cdr3_aa: CAISESGTGQETQYF

v_call: TRBV7-3
d_call: -
j_call: TRBJ2-6
clone_size: -
cdr3_nt: TGTGCCAGCAGCTTAGGCGGGGCTGGGGCCAACGTCCTGACTTTC
cdr3_aa: CASSLGGAGANVLTF

v_call: TRBV7-2
d_call: -
j_call: TRBJ1-5
clone_size: once
cdr3_nt: TGTGCCAGCAGCTTATGGTCGGGACTTGATCAGCCCCAGCATTTT
cdr3_aa: CASSLWSGLDQPQHF

v_call: TRBV5-1
d_call: -
j_call: TRBJ2-2
clone_size: once
cdr3_nt: TGCGCCAGCAGCTACACCAGGGTGGCCGGGGAGCTGTTTTTT
cdr3_aa: CASSYTRVAGELFF

v_call: TRBV6-6
d_call: -
j_call: TRBJ2-1
clone_size: -
cdr3_nt: TGTGCCAGCAGTCCCATATCGACAGGCGGGGTTCGTGAGCAGTTCTTC
cdr3_aa: CASSPISTGGVREQFF

v_call: TRBV6-1
d_call: TRBD1
j_call: TRBJ1-2
clone_size: -
cdr3_nt: TGTGCCAGCAGCCCCCTACAGACAGGGGGCTATGGCTACACCTTC
cdr3_aa: CASSPLQTGGYGYTF

v_call: TRBV29-1
d_call: -
j_call: TRBJ1-4
clone_size: -
cdr3_nt: TGCAGCGTTGGTTGGGGCGGAGAAAAACTGTTTTTT
cdr3_aa: CSVGWGGEKLFF

v_call: TRBV7-6
d_call: -
j_call: TRBJ2-7
clone_size: -
cdr3_nt: TGTGCCAGCAGCTTAACCCCAGGGCCGACCTACGAGCAGTACTTC
cdr3_aa: CASSLTPGPTYEQYF

v_call: TRBV25-1
d_call: -
j_call: TRBJ2-7
clone_size: once
cdr3_nt: TGTGCCAGCAGTGATTCAGTGGCAGGAAGGGCCTGGGACGAGCAGTACTTC
cdr3_aa: CASSDSVAGRAWDEQYF

v_call: TRBV2
d_call: -
j_call: TRBJ1-1
clone_size: -
cdr3_nt: TGTGCCAGCAGTGAAGGGAGGGGAACTGAAGCTTTCTTT
cdr3_aa: CASSEGRGTEAFF

v_call: TRBV6-5
d_call: -
j_call: TRBJ1-1
clone_size: -
cdr3_nt: TGTGCCAGCGTCCCCCCAGGGACCACTGAAGCTTTCTTT
cdr3_aa: CASVPPGTTEAFF

v_call: TRBV5-4
d_call: -
j_call: TRBJ2-7
clone_size: once
cdr3_nt: TGTGCCAGCAGCTCCGCCCCCGGCACAGCAAACTACGAGCAGTACTTC
cdr3_aa: CASSSAPGTANYEQYF

v_call: TRBV6-6
d_call: -
j_call: TRBJ1-2
clone_size: once
cdr3_nt: TGTGCCAGCAGTTTAATGAACTATGGCTACACCTTC
cdr3_aa: CASSLMNYGYTF

v_call: TRBV2
d_call: TRBD1
j_call: TRBJ1-1
clone_size: -
cdr3_nt: TGTGCCAGCAGGACAGGGAGGTCTGAAGCTTTCTTT
cdr3_aa: CASRTGRSEAFF

v_call: TRBV11-2
d_call: -
j_call: TRBJ2-7
clone_size: -
cdr3_nt: TGTGCCAGCAGCTTAAACGTGGGGGAGACCTACGAGCAGTACTTC
cdr3_aa: CASSLNVGETYEQYF

v_call: TRBV6-5
d_call: -
j_call: TRBJ2-7
clone_size: -
cdr3_nt: TGTGCCAGCAGTCGCTCGCGGATGGGGGGCTACGAGCAGTACTTC
cdr3_aa: CASSRSRMGGYEQYF

v_call: TRBV7-3
d_call: -
j_call: TRBJ2-2
clone_size: -
cdr3_nt: TGTGCCAGCAGACAGGGAATTACCGGGGAGCTGTTTTTT
cdr3_aa: CASRQGITGELFF

v_call: TRBV28
d_call: -
j_call: TRBJ1-2
clone_size: -
cdr3_nt: TGTGCCAGCAGTTCTACGGCCCCGCTAAAGGGGAGCTACACCTTC
cdr3_aa: CASSSTAPLKGSYTF

v_call: TRBV14
d_call: -
j_call: TRBJ2-5
clone_size: -
cdr3_nt: TGTGCCAGCAGCCAAGTTGGGGGTATTCGGACCCAGTACTTC
cdr3_aa: CASSQVGGIRTQYF

v_call: TRBV6-4
d_call: -
j_call: TRBJ2-4
clone_size: -
cdr3_nt: TGTGCCAGCAGGGAACACCACCAAAAAAACATTCAGTACTTC
cdr3_aa: CASREHHQKNIQYF

v_call: TRBV7-3
d_call: -
j_call: TRBJ1-2
clone_size: -
cdr3_nt: TGTGCCAGCAGCTTAGGAGGGCAGGGGCGAGTCGTTTTTCGTGGCTACACCTTC
cdr3_aa: CASSLGGQGRVVFRGYTF

v_call: TRBV7-3
d_call: -
j_call: TRBJ2-1
clone_size: -
cdr3_nt: TGTGCCAGCAGCCGGGGGAGTAACAATGAGCAGTTCTTC
cdr3_aa: CASSRGSNNEQFF

v_call: TRBV14
d_call: -
j_call: TRBJ1-2
clone_size: -
cdr3_nt: TGTGCCAGCAGCCAAGATAGGGGGATGTACACCTTC
cdr3_aa: CASSQDRGMYTF

v_call: TRBV6-1
d_call: TRBD1
j_call: TRBJ1-1
clone_size: -
cdr3_nt: TGTGCCAGCAGTTCTGAACAGGGGGACACTGAAGCTTTCTTT
cdr3_aa: CASSSEQGDTEAFF

v_call: TRBV28
d_call: TRBD2
j_call: TRBJ2-5
clone_size: -
cdr3_nt: TGTGCCAGCAGTCGGGCGGGGGGCATCCAAGAGACCCAGTACTTC
cdr3_aa: CASSRAGGIQETQYF

v_call: TRBV28
d_call: TRBD2
j_call: TRBJ2-3
clone_size: -
cdr3_nt: TGTGCCAGCAGTTTCGAGCGGGGCCTTAGGGATACGCAGTATTTT
cdr3_aa: CASSFERGLRDTQYF